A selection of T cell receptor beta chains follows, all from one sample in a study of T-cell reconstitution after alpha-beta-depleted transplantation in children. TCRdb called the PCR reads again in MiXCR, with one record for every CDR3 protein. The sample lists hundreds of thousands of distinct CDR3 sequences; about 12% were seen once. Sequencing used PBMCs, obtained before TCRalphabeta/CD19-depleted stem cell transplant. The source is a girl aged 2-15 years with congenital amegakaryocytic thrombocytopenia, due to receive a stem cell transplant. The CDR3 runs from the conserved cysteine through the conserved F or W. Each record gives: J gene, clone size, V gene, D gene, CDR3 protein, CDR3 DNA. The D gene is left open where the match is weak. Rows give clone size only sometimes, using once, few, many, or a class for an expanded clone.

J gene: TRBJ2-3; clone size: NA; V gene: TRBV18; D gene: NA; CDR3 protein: CASSPRGPSASTDTQSF; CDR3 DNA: TGTGCCAGCTCACCAAGAGGCCCTAGCGCCAGCACAGATACGCAGTCTTTT
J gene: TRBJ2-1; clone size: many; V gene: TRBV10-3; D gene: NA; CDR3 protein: CAIRDSYTNEQFF; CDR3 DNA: TGTGCCATCCGGGACTCCTACACCAATGAGCAGTTCTTC
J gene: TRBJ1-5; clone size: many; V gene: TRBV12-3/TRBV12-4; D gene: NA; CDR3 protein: CASSFKEYGNQPQHF; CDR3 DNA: TGTGCCAGCAGCTTCAAGGAATACGGCAATCAGCCCCAGCATTTT
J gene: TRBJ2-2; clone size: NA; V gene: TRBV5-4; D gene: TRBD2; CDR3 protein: CASSLVPRLAGGNTGELFF; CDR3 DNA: TGTGCCAGCAGCTTAGTTCCGAGACTAGCGGGGGGGAACACCGGGGAGCTGTTTTTT
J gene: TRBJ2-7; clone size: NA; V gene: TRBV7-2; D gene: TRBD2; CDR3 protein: CASSYYSGRGSEQYF; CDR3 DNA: TGTGCCAGCAGCTACTATAGCGGGAGAGGTAGCGAGCAGTACTTC
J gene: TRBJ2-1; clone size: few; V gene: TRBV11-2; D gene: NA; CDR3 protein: CASTPDQREQFF; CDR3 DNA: TGTGCCAGCACCCCGGACCAAAGGGAGCAGTTCTTC
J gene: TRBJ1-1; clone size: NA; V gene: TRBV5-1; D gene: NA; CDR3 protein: CASSLGVGGSNTEAFF; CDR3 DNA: TGCGCCAGCAGCCTCGGGGTGGGGGGATCGAACACTGAAGCTTTCTTT
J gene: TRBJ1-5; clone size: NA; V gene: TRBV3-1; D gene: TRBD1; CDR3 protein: CASSQDVGQGQPQHF; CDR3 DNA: TGTGCCAGCAGCCAAGATGTGGGACAGGGCCAGCCCCAGCATTTT
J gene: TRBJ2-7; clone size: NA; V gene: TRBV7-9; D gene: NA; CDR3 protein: CASTPGWGLYEQYF; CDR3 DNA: TGTGCCAGCACCCCCGGGTGGGGGCTCTACGAGCAGTACTTC
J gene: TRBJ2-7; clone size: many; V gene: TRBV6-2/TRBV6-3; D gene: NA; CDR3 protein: CASSYSSYEQYF; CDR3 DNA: TGCGCCAGCAGCTACAGCTCCTACGAGCAGTACTTC
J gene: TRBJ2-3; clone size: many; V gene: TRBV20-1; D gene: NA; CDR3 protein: CSADNPTAGSTDTQYF; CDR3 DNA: TGCAGTGCTGATAACCCCACGGCGGGGAGCACAGATACGCAGTATTTT
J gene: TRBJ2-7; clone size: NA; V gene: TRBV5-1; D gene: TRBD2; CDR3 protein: CASSLVPGLAGVVYEQYF; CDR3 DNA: TGCGCCAGCAGCTTGGTACCGGGACTAGCGGGAGTTGTGTACGAGCAGTACTTC
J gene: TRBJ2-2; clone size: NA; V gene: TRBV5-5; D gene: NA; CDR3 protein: CATRSRTGELFF; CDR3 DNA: TGTGCCACCCGATCAAGAACCGGGGAGCTGTTTTTT
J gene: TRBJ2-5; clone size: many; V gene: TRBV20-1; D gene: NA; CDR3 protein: CSASDGTGVETQYF; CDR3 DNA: TGCAGTGCTAGCGATGGTACGGGGGTAGAGACCCAGTACTTC
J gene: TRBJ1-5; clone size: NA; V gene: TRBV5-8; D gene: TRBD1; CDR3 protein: CASSGDRGNQPQHF; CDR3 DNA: TGTGCCAGCAGCGGTGACAGGGGTAATCAGCCCCAGCATTTT
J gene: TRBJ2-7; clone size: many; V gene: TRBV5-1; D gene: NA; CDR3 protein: CASSLVGTSISYEQYF; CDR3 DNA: TGCGCCAGCAGCTTGGTCGGGACATCCATCTCCTACGAGCAGTACTTC
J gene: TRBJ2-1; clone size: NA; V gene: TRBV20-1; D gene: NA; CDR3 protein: CSASKLKGRNEQFF; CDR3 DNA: TGCAGTGCTAGTAAACTCAAAGGGCGCAATGAGCAGTTCTTC
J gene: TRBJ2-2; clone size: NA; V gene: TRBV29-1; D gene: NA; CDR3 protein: CSVRAERGELFF; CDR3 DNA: TGCAGCGTCCGGGCTGAGCGGGGGGAGCTGTTTTTT
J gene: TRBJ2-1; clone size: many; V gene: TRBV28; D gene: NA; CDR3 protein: CASSSLDSGSYNEQFF; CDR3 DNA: TGTGCCAGCAGTTCCCTGGACTCAGGGTCCTACAATGAGCAGTTCTTC
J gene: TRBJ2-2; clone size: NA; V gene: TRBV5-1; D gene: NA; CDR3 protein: CASQRVITGNTGELFF; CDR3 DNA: TGCGCGTCACAGCGAGTTATAACAGGGAACACCGGGGAGCTGTTTTTT
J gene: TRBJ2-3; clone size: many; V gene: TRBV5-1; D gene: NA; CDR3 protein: CASSAATSSGDTQYF; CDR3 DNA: TGCGCCAGCAGCGCGGCCACCTCGAGTGGGGATACGCAGTATTTT
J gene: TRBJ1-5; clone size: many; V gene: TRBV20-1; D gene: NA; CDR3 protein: CSARKAGLNQPQHF; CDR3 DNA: TGCAGTGCTAGAAAGGCCGGGCTCAATCAGCCCCAGCATTTT
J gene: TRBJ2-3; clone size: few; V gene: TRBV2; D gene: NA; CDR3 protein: CASSETWPQAQYF; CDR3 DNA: TGTGCCAGCAGTGAAACATGGCCCCAGGCGCAGTATTTT
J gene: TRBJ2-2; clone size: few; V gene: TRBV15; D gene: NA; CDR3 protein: CATSRDSVVGGELFF; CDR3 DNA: TGTGCCACCAGCAGAGATAGTGTTGTCGGCGGGGAGCTGTTTTTT
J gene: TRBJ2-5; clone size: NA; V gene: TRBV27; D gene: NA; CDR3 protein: CASSSGEFGSIGETQYF; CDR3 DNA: TGTGCCAGCAGTTCCGGCGAATTTGGGTCAATAGGAGAGACCCAGTACTTC
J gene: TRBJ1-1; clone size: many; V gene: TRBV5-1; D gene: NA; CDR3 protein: CASSQFAGGGGTEAFF; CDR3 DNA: TGCGCCAGCAGCCAATTTGCCGGGGGAGGCGGCACTGAAGCTTTCTTT
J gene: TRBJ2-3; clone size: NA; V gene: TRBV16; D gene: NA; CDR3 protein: CASSQRSADTQYF; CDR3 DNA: TGTGCCAGCAGCCAGAGGAGCGCAGATACGCAGTATTTT
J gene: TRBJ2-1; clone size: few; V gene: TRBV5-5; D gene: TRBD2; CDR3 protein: CASSSGLALKRVNEQFF; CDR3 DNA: TGTGCCAGCAGCTCCGGACTAGCGTTAAAGAGGGTCAATGAGCAGTTCTTC
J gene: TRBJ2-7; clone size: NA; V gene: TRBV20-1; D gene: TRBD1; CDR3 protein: CSARPGQGARNEQYF; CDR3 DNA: TGCAGTGCTAGACCGGGACAGGGGGCGCGAAACGAGCAGTACTTC
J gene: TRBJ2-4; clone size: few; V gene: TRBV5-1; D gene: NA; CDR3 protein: CASSLDVARNIQYF; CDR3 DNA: TGCGCCAGCAGCTTGGACGTGGCGAGGAACATTCAGTACTTC
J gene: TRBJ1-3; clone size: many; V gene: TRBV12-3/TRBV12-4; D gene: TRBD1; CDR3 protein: CASGRAGGAGNTIYF; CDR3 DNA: TGTGCCAGCGGGAGGGCAGGGGGCGCTGGAAACACCATATATTTT
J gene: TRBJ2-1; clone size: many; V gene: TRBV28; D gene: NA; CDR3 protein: CASSLQLRNEQFF; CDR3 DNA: TGTGCCAGCAGTTTACAGTTGCGCAATGAGCAGTTCTTC
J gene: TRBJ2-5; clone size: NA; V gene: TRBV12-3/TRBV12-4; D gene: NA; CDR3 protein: CASSESGGPQETQYF; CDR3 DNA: TGTGCCAGCAGTGAAAGTGGGGGGCCTCAGGAGACCCAGTACTTC
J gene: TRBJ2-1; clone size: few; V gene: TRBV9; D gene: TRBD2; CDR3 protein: CASAHPTGGPDEQFF; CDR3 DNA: TGTGCCAGCGCACACCCTACGGGAGGGCCCGATGAGCAGTTCTTC
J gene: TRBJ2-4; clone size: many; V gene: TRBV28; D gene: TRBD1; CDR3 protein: CASSPRRQGIKNIQYF; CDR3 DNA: TGTGCCAGCAGTCCCCGCCGACAGGGGATCAAAAACATTCAGTACTTC
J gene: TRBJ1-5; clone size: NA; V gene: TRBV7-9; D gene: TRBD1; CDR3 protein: CASSLGGGGYQPQHF; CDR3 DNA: TGTGCCAGCAGCTTAGGAGGAGGGGGCTATCAGCCCCAGCATTTT
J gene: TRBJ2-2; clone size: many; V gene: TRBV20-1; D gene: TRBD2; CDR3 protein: CSARDPGGPGGSTGELFF; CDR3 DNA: TGCAGTGCTAGAGATCCGGGCGGGCCGGGAGGAAGTACCGGGGAGCTGTTTTTT
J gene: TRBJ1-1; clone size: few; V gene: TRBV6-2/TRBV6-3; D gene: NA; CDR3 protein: CASSYSLVNTEAFF; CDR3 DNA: TGTGCCAGCAGTTACTCTCTTGTGAACACTGAAGCTTTCTTT
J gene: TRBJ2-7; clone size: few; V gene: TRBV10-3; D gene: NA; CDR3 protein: CARSWDGREQYF; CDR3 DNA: TGTGCCCGTAGTTGGGATGGGCGCGAGCAGTACTTC
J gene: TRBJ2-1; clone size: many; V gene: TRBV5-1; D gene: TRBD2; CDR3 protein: CASSASGRTFNEQFF; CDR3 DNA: TGCGCCAGCAGCGCTAGCGGGAGGACTTTCAATGAGCAGTTCTTC
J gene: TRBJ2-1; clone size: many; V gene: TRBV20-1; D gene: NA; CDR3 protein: CSAQETSSYNEQFF; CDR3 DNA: TGCAGTGCTCAAGAGACTAGCTCCTACAATGAGCAGTTCTTC
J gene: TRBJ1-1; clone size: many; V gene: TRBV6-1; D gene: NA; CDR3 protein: CASSQGVTEAFF; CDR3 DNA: TGTGCCAGCAGCCAAGGGGTCACTGAAGCTTTCTTT
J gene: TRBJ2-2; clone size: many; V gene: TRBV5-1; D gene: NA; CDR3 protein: CASSLRFEELFF; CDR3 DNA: TGCGCCAGCAGCTTGCGGTTCGAGGAGCTGTTTTTT